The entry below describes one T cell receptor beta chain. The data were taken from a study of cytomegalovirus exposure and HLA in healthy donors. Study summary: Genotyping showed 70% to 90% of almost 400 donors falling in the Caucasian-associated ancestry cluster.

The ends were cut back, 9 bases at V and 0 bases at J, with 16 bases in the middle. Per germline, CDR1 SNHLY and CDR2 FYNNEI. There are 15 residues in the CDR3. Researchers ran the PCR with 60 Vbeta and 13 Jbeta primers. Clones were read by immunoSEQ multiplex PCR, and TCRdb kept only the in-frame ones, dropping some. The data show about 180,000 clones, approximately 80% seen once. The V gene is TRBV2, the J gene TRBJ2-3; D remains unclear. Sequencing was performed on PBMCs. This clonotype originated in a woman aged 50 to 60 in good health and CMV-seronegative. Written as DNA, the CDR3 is TGTGCCAGATCAGACTCAAGCCTAAGCACAGATACGCAGTATTTT. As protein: CARSDSSLSTDTQYF.